The text below deals with one T cell receptor beta chain. This clonotype was seen a handful of times. The specificity of this receptor is unknown. No much larger clone is present one base from it, and per-base qualities are unavailable. This sample was taken from a study of early T cells in non-severe SARS-CoV-2 infection (dated by TCRdb to about 2021). For the study in its entirety: Because TCR sequencing was done on bulk RNA from unsorted whole blood, the alpha and beta chains could not be paired. Study-wide findings and limitations: VDJdb matching was skewed toward anti-spike CD8 responses and likely underestimated virus-specific expansions by missing private and CD4 specificities.

Libraries were built with 5' RACE. The sequencing machine was a NextSeq 500. To correct for sequencing error and PCR bias, the TCR library protocol tagged individual cDNA molecules with unique molecular identifiers. TCR alpha and beta chains were both sequenced, and the abundances of alpha and beta sequences in each sample were closely correlated with each other. In the authors' own workflow: Decombinator V4 was used to perform V gene, J gene and CDR3 annotation of TCR sequences. TCRs were defined as expanded if a significant change between any two time points was detected under a Poisson model with p below 0.0001. Abundances of TCRs were expressed as counts per million after normalisation to the total number of TCRs sequenced in each sample. TRAV1-2 paired with TRAJ12, TRAJ20 or TRAJ33 defined MAIT TCRs, while TRAV10 paired with TRAJ18 defined iNKT TCRs. VDJdb, accessed on 1 November 2021, was searched for TCRs annotated for CMV, EBV and SARS-CoV-2, and TCRs annotated for more than one antigen were excluded. In-frame beta chains were kept once TCRdb had trimmed the public reads at Q25 with fastp and called clones with MiXCR. Identical CDR3 proteins give one entry, which carries the most common genes and DNA. For this entry, the V and J calls and clone size follow TCRdb and not the study's own pipeline. Counted in this sample were approximately 80,000 distinct CDR3 sequences; approximately 12% of them appeared once. Of the sample, roughly 3.6% falls within the top ten clones.

V trim: 3 bases; J trim: 8 bases; unmatched bases: 5. The CDR3, from cysteine to phenylalanine, totals 15 residues. CDR3 DNA is the only sequence kept; it has 45 bases, read in frame from the first base. The germline V gene yields WSHSY for CDR1 and SAAADI for CDR2. Set within a cohort of healthcare workers in London, UK, this nested case-control study involved weekly PCR testing of nasopharyngeal swabs along with blood sampling. Healthcare workers were recruited between 23 and 31 March 2020, during the week of the UK lockdown, and were followed weekly for up to about 15 weeks. The chain is made from TRBV10-2 and TRBJ2-1; the junction holds 12 bases that match TRBD2. The specimen sequenced was whole blood. This TCR derives from an adult who was a healthcare worker with PCR-confirmed SARS-CoV-2 infection or an uninfected control (not recorded which). The CDR3 region has the sequence CASSDGLAGWDEQFF. DNA sequence: TGCGCCAGCAGTGACGGACTAGCGGGGTGGGATGAGCAGTTCTTC.